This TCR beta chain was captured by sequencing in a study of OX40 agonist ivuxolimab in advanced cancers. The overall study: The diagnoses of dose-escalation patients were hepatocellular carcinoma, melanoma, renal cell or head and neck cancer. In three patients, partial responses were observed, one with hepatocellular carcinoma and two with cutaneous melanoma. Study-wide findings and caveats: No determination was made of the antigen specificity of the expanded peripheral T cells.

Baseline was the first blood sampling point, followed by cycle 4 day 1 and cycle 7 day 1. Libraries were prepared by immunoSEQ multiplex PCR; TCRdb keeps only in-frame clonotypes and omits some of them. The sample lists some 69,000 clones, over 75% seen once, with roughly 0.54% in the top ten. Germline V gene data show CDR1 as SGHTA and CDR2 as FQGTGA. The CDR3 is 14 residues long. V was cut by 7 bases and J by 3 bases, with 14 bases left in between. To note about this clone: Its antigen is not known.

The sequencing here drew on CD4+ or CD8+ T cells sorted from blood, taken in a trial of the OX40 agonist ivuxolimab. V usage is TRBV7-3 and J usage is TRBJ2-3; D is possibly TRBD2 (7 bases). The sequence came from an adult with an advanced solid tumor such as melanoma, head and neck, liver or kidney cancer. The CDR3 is CASKTQGGTDTQYF. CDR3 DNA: TGTGCCAGCAAAACACAGGGAGGGACAGATACGCAGTATTTT.